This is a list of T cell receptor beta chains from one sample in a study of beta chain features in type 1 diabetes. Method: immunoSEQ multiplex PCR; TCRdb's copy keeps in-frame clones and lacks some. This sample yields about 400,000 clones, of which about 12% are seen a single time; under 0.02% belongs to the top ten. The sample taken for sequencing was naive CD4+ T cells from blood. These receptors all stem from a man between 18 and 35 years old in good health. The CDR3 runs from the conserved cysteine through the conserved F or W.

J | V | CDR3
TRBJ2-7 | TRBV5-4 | CASSFGTTYEQYF
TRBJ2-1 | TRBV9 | CASSVAGPRDEQFF
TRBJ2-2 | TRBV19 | CASSMRWGQGTFRSTGELFF
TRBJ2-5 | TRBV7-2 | CASSFSTQETQYF
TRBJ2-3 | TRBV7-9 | CASSSFDTSTDTQYF
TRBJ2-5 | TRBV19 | CASSMPLDPGGQETQYF
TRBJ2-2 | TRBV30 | CAWSGGGANTGELFF
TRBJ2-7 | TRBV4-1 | CASSLRDTVSYEQYF
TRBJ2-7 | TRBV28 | CASLLDRTYEQYF
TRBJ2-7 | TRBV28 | CASTSPGQGNEQYF
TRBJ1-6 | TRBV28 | CASSLGSTPLHF
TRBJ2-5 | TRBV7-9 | CASSLVVGETQYF
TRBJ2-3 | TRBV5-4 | CASSPKASGADTQYF